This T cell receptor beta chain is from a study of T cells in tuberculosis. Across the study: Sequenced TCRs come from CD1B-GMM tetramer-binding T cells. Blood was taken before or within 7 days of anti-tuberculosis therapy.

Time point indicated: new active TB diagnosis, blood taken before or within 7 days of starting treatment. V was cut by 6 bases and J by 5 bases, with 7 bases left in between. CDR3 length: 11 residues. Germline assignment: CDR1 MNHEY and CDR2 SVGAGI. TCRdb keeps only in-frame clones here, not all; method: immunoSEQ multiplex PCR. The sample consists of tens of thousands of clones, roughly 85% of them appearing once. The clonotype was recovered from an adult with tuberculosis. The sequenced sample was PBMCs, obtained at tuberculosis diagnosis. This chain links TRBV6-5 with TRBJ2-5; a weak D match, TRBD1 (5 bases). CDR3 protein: CASRRQETQYF. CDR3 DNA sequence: TGTGCCAGCAGGAGACAGGAGACCCAGTACTTC.